This TCR beta chain comes out of a study of blood T cell repertoires in COVID-19. On the study more broadly: Both acute and convalescent COVID-19 samples were obtained from the United States, Italy and Spain. Nucleic acid was either cDNA or gDNA, and it came from T cells, B-cell-depleted T cells, or PBMCs.

This CDR3 region has 14 residues. CDR1 and CDR2 (germline): SGHTA, FQGNSA. The J segment lost 9 bases and the V segment lost 8 bases, leaving 7 bases of the junction unmatched. Original processing methods: The assay estimated nucleated cells by amplifying reference gene primers. Assay used: immunoSEQ multiplex PCR; TCRdb lists only in-frame clones, some missing. V, J and clone size were drawn from that table, and D and trimming were deduced from the DNA. Of 90,000 to 130,000 clones in the sample, nearly 90% were seen once. This sequence was found in a human donor in a cohort sampled during active COVID-19. The chain carries TRBV7-2 and TRBJ1-6; 10 bases are a match to TRBD1. The specimen was peripheral blood. This CDR3 reads CASARDRGSSPLHF. CDR3 nucleotides: TGTGCCAGCGCCCGGGACAGGGGTTCTTCACCCCTCCACTTT.